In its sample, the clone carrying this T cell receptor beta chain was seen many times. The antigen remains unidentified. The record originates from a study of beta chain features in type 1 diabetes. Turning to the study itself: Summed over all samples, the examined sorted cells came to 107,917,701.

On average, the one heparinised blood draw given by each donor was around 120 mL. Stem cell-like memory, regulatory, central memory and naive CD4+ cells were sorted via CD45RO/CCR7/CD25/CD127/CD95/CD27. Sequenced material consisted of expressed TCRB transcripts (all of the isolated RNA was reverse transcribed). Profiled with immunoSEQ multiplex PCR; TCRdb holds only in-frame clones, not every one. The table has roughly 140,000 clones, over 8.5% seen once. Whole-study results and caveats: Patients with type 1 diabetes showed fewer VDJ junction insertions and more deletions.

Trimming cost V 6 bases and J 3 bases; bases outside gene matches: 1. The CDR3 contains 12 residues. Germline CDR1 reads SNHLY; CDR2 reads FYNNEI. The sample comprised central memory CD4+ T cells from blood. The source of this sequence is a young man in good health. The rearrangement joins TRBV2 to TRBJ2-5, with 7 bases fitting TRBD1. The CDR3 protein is CASSGQEETQYF. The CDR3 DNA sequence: TGTGCCAGCAGCGGACAGGAAGAGACCCAGTACTTC. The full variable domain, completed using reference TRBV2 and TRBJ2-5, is EPEVTQTPSHQVTQMGQEVILRCVPISNHLYFYWYRQILGQKVEFLVSFYNNEISEKSEIFDDQFSVERPDGSNFTLKIRSTKLEDSAMYFCASSGQEETQYFGPGTRLLVL.